This T cell receptor (beta chain) stems from a study of blood T cells in healthy people across ages. At the level of the study: Capture by template switching was about one barcoded beta molecule per two T cells. Overall study results and limits: Strong correlation linked observed beta diversity and percent naive T cells. Possibly confounding the expanded clonotype changes was the fact that donor CMV status was unknown.

Then a second PCR, running about 6 to 12 cycles, was carried out with a sample-barcoded 5' primer and a J-beta primer mix. Every sample returned 3 million or more CDR3-containing paired-end reads. TCRdb itself ran the 5' RACE reads through MiXCR, one entry per CDR3 protein. In the table there are about 1.6 million distinct CDR3 sequences, about 35% of which are singletons. This clonotype was picked up a small number of times. What it recognizes is unknown. This CDR3 contains 15 residues. The ends were cut back, 6 bases at V and 1 base at J, with 13 bases in the middle. Germline V gene lookup returns CDR1 PRHDT and CDR2 FYEKMQ (reference sequence).

The receptor was derived from a woman in her twenties or thirties in good health. What was sequenced was blood. The rearrangement links TRBV13 to TRBJ2-1, with unresolved D. The CDR3 region is CASRLDMGSYNEQFF. CDR3 coding DNA: TGTGCCAGCAGACTCGACATGGGATCCTACAATGAGCAGTTCTTC.